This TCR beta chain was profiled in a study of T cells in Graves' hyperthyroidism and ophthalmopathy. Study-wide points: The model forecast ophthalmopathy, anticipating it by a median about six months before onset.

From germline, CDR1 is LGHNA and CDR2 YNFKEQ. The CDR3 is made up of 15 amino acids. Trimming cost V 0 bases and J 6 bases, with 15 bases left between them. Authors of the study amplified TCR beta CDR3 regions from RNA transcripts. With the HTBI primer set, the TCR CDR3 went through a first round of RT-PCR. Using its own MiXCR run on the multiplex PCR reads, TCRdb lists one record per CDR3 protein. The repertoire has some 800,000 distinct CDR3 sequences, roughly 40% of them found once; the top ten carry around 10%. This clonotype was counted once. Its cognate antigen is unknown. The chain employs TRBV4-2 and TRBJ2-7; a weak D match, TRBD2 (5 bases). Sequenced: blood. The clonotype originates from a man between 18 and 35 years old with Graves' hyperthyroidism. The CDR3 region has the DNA TGTGCCAGCAGCCAAGATTCACTAGGCTCGGGCGAGCAGTACTTC. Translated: CASSQDSLGSGEQYF.